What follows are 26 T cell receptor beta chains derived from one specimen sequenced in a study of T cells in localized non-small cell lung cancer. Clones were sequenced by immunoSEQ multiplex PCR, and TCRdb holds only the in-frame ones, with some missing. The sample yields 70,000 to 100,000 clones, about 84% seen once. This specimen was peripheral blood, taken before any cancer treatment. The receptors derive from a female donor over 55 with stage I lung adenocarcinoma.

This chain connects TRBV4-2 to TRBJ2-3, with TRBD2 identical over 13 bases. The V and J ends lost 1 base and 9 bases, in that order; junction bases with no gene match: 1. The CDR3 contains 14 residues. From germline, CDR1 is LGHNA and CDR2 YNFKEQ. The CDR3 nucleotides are TGTGCCAGCAGCCAAGGGACTAGCGGGAGCACGCAGTATTTT. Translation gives CASSQGTSGSTQYF.

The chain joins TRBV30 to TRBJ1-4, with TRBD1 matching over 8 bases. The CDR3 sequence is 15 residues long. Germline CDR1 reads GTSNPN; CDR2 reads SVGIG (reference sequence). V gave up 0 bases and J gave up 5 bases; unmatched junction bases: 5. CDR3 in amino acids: CAWSVQGGGNEKLFF. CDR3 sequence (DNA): TGTGCCTGGAGTGTACAGGGGGGCGGGAATGAAAAACTGTTTTTT.

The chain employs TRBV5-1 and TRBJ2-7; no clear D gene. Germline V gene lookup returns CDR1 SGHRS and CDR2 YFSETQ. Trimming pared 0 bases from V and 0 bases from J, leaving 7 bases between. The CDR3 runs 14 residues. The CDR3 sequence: CASSLGLFSYEQYF. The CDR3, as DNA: TGCGCCAGCAGCTTGGGACTCTTCTCCTACGAGCAGTACTTC.

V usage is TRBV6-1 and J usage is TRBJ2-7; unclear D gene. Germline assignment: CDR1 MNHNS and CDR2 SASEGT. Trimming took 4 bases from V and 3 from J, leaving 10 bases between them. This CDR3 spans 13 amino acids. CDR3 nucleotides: TGTGCCAGCAGTGTAGGGTACCTCTACGAGCAGTACTTC. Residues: CASSVGYLYEQYF.

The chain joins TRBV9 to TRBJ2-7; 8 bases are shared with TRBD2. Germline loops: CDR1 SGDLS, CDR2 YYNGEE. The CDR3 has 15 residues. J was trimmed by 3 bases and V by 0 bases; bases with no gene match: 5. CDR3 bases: TGTGCCAGCAGCGTAGAGGGTAGCGGGGACTACGAGCAGTACTTC. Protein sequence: CASSVEGSGDYEQYF.

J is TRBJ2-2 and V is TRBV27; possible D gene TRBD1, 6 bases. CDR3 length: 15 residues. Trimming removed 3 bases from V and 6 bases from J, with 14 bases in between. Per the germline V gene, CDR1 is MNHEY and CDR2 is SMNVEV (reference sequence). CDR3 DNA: TGTGCCAGCAGTTTCAGGGGTAATGTGGCCGGGGAGCTGTTTTTT. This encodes CASSFRGNVAGELFF.

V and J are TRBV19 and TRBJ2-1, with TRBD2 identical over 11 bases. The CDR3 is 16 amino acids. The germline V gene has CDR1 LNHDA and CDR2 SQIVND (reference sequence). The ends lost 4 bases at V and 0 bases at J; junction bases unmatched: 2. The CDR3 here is CASSRGLAASYNEQFF. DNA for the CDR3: TGTGCCAGTAGTAGGGGACTAGCGGCCTCCTACAATGAGCAGTTCTTC.

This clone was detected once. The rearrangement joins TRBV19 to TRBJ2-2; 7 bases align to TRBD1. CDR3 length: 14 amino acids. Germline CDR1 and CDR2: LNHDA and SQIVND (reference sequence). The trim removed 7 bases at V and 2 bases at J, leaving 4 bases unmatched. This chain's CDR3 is CASKGTVNTGELFF. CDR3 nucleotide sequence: TGTGCCAGTAAGGGGACAGTCAACACCGGGGAGCTGTTTTTT.

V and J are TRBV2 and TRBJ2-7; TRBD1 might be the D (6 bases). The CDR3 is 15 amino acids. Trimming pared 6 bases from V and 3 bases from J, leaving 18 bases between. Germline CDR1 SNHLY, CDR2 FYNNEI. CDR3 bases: TGTGCCAGCAGCGTCCGGGACATAAGGGTCTACGAGCAGTACTTC. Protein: CASSVRDIRVYEQYF.

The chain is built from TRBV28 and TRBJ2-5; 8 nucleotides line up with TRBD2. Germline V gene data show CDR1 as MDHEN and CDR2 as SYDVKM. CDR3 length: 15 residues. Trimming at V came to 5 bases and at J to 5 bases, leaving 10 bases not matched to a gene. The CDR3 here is CASSPAGGLTETQYF. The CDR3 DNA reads TGTGCCAGCAGTCCGGCGGGGGGCCTTACGGAGACCCAGTACTTC.

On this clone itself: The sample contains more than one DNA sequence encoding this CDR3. The CDR3: CASSVGAGSYNEQFF. The CDR3 DNA reads TGTGCCAGCAGCGTAGGGGCAGGTTCCTACAATGAGCAGTTCTTC. The gene calls are TRBV9 and TRBJ2-1, with D unclear. The V end was cut by 0 bases, the J end by 1 base, with 8 bases between. The CDR3 extends over 15 amino acids. Germline V CDR1 and CDR2: SGDLS, YYNGEE.

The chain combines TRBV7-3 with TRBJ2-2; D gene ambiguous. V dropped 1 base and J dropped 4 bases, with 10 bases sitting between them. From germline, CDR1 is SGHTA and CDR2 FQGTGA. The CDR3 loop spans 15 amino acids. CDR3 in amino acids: CASSLSGPPTGELFF. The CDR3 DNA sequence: TGTGCCAGCAGCTTAAGTGGGCCACCCACCGGGGAGCTGTTTTTT.

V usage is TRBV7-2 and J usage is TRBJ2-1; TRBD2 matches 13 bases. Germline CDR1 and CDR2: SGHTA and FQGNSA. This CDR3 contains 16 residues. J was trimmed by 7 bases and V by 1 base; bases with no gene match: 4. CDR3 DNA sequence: TGTGCCAGCAGCTTAGGCACTAGCGGGAGGGCGAATGAGCAGTTCTTC. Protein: CASSLGTSGRANEQFF. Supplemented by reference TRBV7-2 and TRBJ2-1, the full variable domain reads GAGVSQSPSNKVTEKGKDVELRCDPISGHTALYWYRQSLGQGLEFLIYFQGNSAPDKSGLPSDRFSAERTGGSVSTLTIQRTQQEDSAVYLCASSLGTSGRANEQFFGPGTRLTVL.

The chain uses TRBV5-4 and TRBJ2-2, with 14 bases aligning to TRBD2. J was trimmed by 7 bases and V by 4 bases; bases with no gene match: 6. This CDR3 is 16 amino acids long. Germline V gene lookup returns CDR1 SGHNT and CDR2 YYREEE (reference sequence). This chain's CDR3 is CASSQGLAGVIGELFF. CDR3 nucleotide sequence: TGTGCCAGCAGCCAGGGACTAGCGGGAGTGATCGGGGAGCTGTTTTTT.

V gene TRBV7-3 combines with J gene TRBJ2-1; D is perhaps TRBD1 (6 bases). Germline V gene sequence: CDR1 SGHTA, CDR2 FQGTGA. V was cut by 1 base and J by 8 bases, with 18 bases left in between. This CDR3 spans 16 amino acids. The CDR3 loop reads CASSLMVSRGRDEQFF. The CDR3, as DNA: TGTGCCAGCAGCTTAATGGTCAGCAGGGGACGGGATGAGCAGTTCTTC.

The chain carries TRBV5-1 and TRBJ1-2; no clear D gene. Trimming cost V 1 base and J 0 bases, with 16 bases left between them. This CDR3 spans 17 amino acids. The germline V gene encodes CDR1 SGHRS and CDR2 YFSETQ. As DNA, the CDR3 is TGCGCCAGCAGCTTGAATGAGCGCAGGTACCCTAACTATGGCTACACCTTC. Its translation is CASSLNERRYPNYGYTF.

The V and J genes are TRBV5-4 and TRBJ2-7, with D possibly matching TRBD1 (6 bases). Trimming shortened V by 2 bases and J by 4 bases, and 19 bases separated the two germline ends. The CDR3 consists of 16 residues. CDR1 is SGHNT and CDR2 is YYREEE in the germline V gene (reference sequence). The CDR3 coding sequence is TGTGCCAGCAGCTTCAGCTGGGACACCGCGAAATACGAGCAGTACTTC. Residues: CASSFSWDTAKYEQYF. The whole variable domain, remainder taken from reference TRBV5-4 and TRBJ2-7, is ETGVTQSPTHLIKTRGQQVTLRCSSQSGHNTVSWYQQALGQGPQFIFQYYREEENGRGNFPPRFSGLQFPNYSSELNVNALELDDSALYLCASSFSWDTAKYEQYFGPGTRLTVT.

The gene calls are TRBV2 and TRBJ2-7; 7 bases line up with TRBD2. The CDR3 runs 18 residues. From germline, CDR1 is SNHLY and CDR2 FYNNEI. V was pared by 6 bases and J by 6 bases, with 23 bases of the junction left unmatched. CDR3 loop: CASRATAGFLQGSGEQYF. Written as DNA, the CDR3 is TGTGCCAGCAGAGCCACAGCGGGATTCCTTCAGGGATCCGGCGAGCAGTACTTC.

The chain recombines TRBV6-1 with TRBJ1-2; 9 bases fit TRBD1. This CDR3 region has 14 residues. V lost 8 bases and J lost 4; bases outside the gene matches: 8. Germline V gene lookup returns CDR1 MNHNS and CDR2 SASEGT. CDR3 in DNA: TGTGCCAGCCGGGACAGGGACCAGGCCTATGGCTACACCTTC. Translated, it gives CASRDRDQAYGYTF.

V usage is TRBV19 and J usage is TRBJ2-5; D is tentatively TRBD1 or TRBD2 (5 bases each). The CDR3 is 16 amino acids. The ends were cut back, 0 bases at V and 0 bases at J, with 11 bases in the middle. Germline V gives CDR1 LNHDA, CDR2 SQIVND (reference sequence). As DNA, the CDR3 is TGTGCCAGTAGTATAGAGGGGACGCAGTACCAAGAGACCCAGTACTTC. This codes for CASSIEGTQYQETQYF.

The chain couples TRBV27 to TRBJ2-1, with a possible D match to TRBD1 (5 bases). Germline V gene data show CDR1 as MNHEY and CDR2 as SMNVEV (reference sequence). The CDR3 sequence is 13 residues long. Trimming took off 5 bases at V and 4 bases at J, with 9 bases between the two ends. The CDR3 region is CASSVRAYNEQFF. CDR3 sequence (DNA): TGTGCCAGCAGTGTCAGGGCATACAATGAGCAGTTCTTC.

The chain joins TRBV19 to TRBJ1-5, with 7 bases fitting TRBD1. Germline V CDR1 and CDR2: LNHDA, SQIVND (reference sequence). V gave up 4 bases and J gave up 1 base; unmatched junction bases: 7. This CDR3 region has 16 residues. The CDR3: CASSSRQGVSNQPQHF. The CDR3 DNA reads TGTGCCAGTAGTAGCCGACAGGGAGTGAGCAATCAGCCCCAGCATTTT.

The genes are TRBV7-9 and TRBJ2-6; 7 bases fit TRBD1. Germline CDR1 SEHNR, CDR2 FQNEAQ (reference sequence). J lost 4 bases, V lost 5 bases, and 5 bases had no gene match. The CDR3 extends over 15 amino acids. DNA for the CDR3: TGTGCCAGCAGCGCACAGGGGCCCGGGGCCAACGTCCTGACTTTC. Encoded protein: CASSAQGPGANVLTF.

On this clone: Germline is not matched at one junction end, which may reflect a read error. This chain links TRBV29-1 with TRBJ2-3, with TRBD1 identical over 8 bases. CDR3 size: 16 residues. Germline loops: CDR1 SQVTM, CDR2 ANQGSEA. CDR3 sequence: CSVKEIAGGVSDTQYF. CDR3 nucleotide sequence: TGCAGCGTTAAAGAGATCGCAGGGGGCGTTTCAGATACGCAGTATTTT.

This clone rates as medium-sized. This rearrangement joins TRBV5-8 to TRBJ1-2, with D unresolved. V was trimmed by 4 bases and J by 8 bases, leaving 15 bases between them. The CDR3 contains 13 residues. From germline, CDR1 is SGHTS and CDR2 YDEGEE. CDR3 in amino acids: CASSRRLVNGYTF. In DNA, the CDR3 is TGTGCCAGCAGCCGCCGATTGGTTAACGGCTACACCTTC.

Written as DNA, the CDR3 is TGTGCCAGCAGCTTAACGGGCGGGACCTACAATGAGCAGTTCTTC. It is translated as CASSLTGGTYNEQFF. This rearrangement joins TRBV7-9 to TRBJ2-1, with D possibly TRBD2 on 6 matching bases. Germline CDR1 SEHNR, CDR2 FQNEAQ (reference sequence). V shed 2 bases and J shed 2 bases, with 10 bases lying between them. This CDR3 spans 15 amino acids.